Below are 20 T cell receptor beta chains sequenced from a single sample in a study of T cells after somatic rescue of genetic block. Repertoires were generated with immunoSEQ multiplex PCR, while TCRdb's copy carries only in-frame clones and drops some. The repertoire holds 68,000 or so clones, with 85% to 95% as singletons. Material: peripheral blood mononuclear cells (PBMCs). The source is a man in his forties or fifties.

This clone was recorded once. This chain joins TRBV5-1 and TRBJ2-1, with 7 bases matching TRBD2. Per germline, CDR1 SGHRS and CDR2 YFSETQ. Germline trimming cut 3 bases from V and 6 bases from J; bases unmatched to any gene: 3. This CDR3 contains 13 residues. The CDR3 loop is CASSSTSINEQFF. The CDR3 DNA reads as TGCGCCAGCAGCTCGACTAGCATCAATGAGCAGTTCTTC. The complete variable domain, with remaining parts taken from reference TRBV5-1 and TRBJ2-1, reads KAGVTQTPRYLIKTRGQQVTLSCSPISGHRSVSWYQQTPGQGLQFLFEYFSETQRNKGNFPGRFSGRQFSNSRSEMNVSTLELGDSALYLCASSSTSINEQFFGPGTRLTVL.

The count of this clone is one. CDR3 loop: CASSLYGGGRQAYEQYF. The CDR3 DNA is TGTGCCAGCAGCTTGTATGGAGGCGGGAGGCAAGCCTACGAGCAGTACTTC. This rearrangement joins TRBV5-4 to TRBJ2-7; TRBD2 matches at 8 bases. The CDR3 totals 17 residues. V dropped 1 base and J dropped 2; count of bases not matched to a gene: 11. Looked up from germline, CDR1 is SGHNT and CDR2 is YYREEE (reference sequence).

This chain links TRBV29-1 with TRBJ2-7, with TRBD1 matching 9 bases. The CDR3 extends over 14 amino acids. Germline V CDR1 and CDR2: SQVTM, ANQGSEA. Losses at the gene ends were 6 bases for V and 7 bases for J; bases not matched to a gene: 13. The CDR3 protein is CSVETGTGPFEQYF. In DNA, the CDR3 is TGCAGCGTGGAAACCGGGACAGGGCCATTTGAGCAGTACTTC.

The CDR3 nucleotides read TGTGCCAGCAGCTTAGCGAGGAATCAGCCCCAGCATTTT. The encoded protein is CASSLARNQPQHF. The V gene is TRBV7-8, the J gene TRBJ1-5; D not resolved. The CDR3 length is 13 residues. The germline CDR1 and CDR2 sequences are SGHVS and FQNEAQ. Trimming removed 0 bases at V and 4 bases at J, with 4 bases between. Full variable domain (remainder filled in from reference TRBV7-8 and TRBJ1-5): GAGVSQSPRYKVAKRGQDVALRCDPISGHVSLFWYQQALGQGPEFLTYFQNEAQLDKSGLPSDRFFAERPEGSVSTLKIQRTQQEDSAVYLCASSLARNQPQHFGDGTRLSIL.

This chain uses TRBV4-1 with TRBJ2-3; 7 positions match TRBD2. V lost 0 bases and J lost 2; bases outside the gene matches: 5. CDR1 is MGHRA, CDR2 YSYEKL, per germline. The CDR3 runs 16 residues. The DNA of the CDR3 is TGCGCCAGCAGCCAAGATCCAGCGGGACCCACAGATACGCAGTATTTT. This codes for CASSQDPAGPTDTQYF.

The chain recombines TRBV11-3 with TRBJ2-2; D not resolved. The CDR3 has 13 residues. The germline CDR1 and CDR2 sequences are SGHNT and YENEEA. V lost 5 bases and J lost 5, with 9 bases in between. CDR3 DNA: TGTGCCAGCAGCGGACGAAGGACCGGGGAGCTGTTTTTT. This codes for CASSGRRTGELFF.

This chain links TRBV28 with TRBJ1-2; TRBD1 agrees at 9 bases. Germline lookup yields CDR1 MDHEN and CDR2 SYDVKM. V gave up 5 bases and J gave up 7 bases; unmatched junction bases: 5. CDR3 length: 13 amino acids. This chain's CDR3 is CASSTQTGGGYTF. As DNA, the CDR3 is TGTGCCAGCAGTACACAGACAGGGGGTGGCTACACCTTC.

The V call is TRBV6-5, the J call TRBJ2-5; 11 bases agree with TRBD2. This CDR3 region has 15 residues. Germline CDR1 and CDR2: MNHEY and SVGAGI. J gave up 5 bases and V 4 bases, and 6 bases lay outside the gene matches. The CDR3 region is CASSLNPSGRETQYF. CDR3 DNA sequence: TGTGCCAGCAGTTTGAATCCTAGCGGGAGGGAGACCCAGTACTTC.

The chain uses TRBV7-2 and TRBJ2-7; TRBD2 aligns across 9 bases. There are 13 residues in the CDR3. V lost 5 bases and J lost 4; bases outside the gene matches: 3. Germline CDR1 and CDR2: SGHTA and FQGNSA. The CDR3 protein is CASSRTSEYEQYF. The CDR3 nucleotides read TGTGCCAGCAGCCGGACTAGCGAGTACGAGCAGTACTTC.

This chain uses TRBV2 with TRBJ2-1, with 7 bases lining up with TRBD1. Trimming removed 7 bases from V and 2 bases from J; junction bases left unmatched: 2. In germline, CDR1 is SNHLY, CDR2 FYNNEI. CDR3 length equals 13 residues. In nucleotides, the CDR3 is TGTGCCAGCATGACAGGGACCTACAATGAGCAGTTCTTC. Translated: CASMTGTYNEQFF.

This sequence joins TRBV7-3 and TRBJ2-1, with D perhaps matching TRBD2 (5 bases). Trimming pared 7 bases from V and 5 bases from J, leaving 15 bases between. The V gene's germline CDR1 is SGHTA and CDR2 FQGTGA. The CDR3 is made up of 14 amino acids. CDR3 sequence: CASTPKVGNNEQFF. The CDR3 nucleotides read TGTGCCAGCACCCCGAAAGTCGGGAACAATGAGCAGTTCTTC.

This rearrangement joins TRBV5-5 to TRBJ2-7; perhaps TRBD1 as D (6 bases). Between the trimmed V and J ends, which lost 2 bases and 0 bases, there was a span of 9 bases. This CDR3 is 14 amino acids long. Germline-derived CDR1 and CDR2 are SGHKS and YYEKEE (reference sequence). The CDR3 DNA reads as TGTGCCAGCAGCTTAGGACAGAACTCCTACGAGCAGTACTTC. It codes for CASSLGQNSYEQYF. Full variable domain (missing parts from reference TRBV5-5 and TRBJ2-7): DAGVTQSPTHLIKTRGQQVTLRCSPISGHKSVSWYQQVLGQGPQFIFQYYEKEERGRGNFPDRFSARQFPNYSSELNVNALLLGDSALYLCASSLGQNSYEQYFGPGTRLTVT.

For this clone: The sample has other DNA sequences that encode this CDR3 too. The V gene is TRBV5-1, the J gene TRBJ2-7, with D possibly TRBD1 on 5 matching bases. The CDR3 totals 12 residues. Trimming left V 1 base short and J 3 bases short, with 5 bases between. Germline CDR1 and CDR2: SGHRS and YFSETQ. The CDR3 region is CASSLQGYEQYF. CDR3 sequence (DNA): TGCGCCAGCAGCTTGCAGGGCTACGAGCAGTACTTC. The variable domain in full, completed from reference TRBV5-1 and TRBJ2-7, reads KAGVTQTPRYLIKTRGQQVTLSCSPISGHRSVSWYQQTPGQGLQFLFEYFSETQRNKGNFPGRFSGRQFSNSRSEMNVSTLELGDSALYLCASSLQGYEQYFGPGTRLTVT.

The chain couples TRBV27 to TRBJ2-3; tentatively, D is TRBD1 (5 bases). CDR1 is MNHEY, CDR2 SMNVEV, per germline (reference sequence). V lost 9 bases and J lost 7, with 20 bases in between. The CDR3 has 14 amino acids. The CDR3 is CASRDWGLQNTQYF. CDR3 bases: TGTGCCAGTCGCGATTGGGGCTTACAAAATACGCAGTATTTT.

The chain combines TRBV7-3 with TRBJ2-5; D call uncertain. This CDR3 is 13 amino acids long. Trimming took off 4 bases at V and 2 bases at J, with 8 bases between the two ends. The germline gives CDR1 SGHTA, CDR2 FQGTGA. CDR3 sequence reads: CASSSGPQETQYF. The CDR3, as DNA: TGTGCCAGCAGCTCCGGACCGCAAGAGACCCAGTACTTC.

The V and J genes are TRBV27 and TRBJ2-5, with TRBD1 as a possible D gene (6 bases). The J call is in doubt because the DNA end fits TRBJ2-7 better. The germline V gene encodes CDR1 MNHEY and CDR2 SMNVEV (reference sequence). The CDR3 has 15 residues. The CDR3 coding sequence is TGTGCCAGCAGCCGAACCGGGACACTCCCCTCCGAGCAGTACTTC. This encodes CASSRTGTLPSEQYF.

In its sample, this clone was seen once. The chain combines TRBV7-9 with TRBJ2-7; D is uncertain. The CDR3 covers 15 residues. The V end was cut by 1 base, the J end by 0 bases, with 10 bases between. From germline, CDR1 is SEHNR and CDR2 FQNEAQ (reference sequence). The CDR3 region is CASSLVSWGSYEQYF. As DNA, the CDR3 is TGTGCCAGCAGCTTAGTTTCATGGGGCTCCTACGAGCAGTACTTC.

This clone was found once. This chain links TRBV5-1 with TRBJ2-5; 8 bases line up with TRBD2. V was clipped by 3 bases and J by 0 bases; unmatched bases: 1. CDR1 and CDR2 from the germline V gene are SGHRS and YFSETQ. The CDR3 has 14 residues. CDR3 amino acids: CASSYSGDQETQYF. The CDR3 region has the DNA TGCGCCAGCAGCTATAGCGGGGACCAAGAGACCCAGTACTTC.

The chain couples TRBV16 to TRBJ2-7; 9 bases match TRBD1. The J segment lost 6 bases and the V segment lost 1 base, leaving 7 bases of the junction unmatched. The CDR3 contains 15 residues. Germline V gives CDR1 KGHSY, CDR2 FQNENV. The CDR3 DNA is TGTGCCAGCAGCCAATTCTCGGGACAGGGTGGCGAGCAGTACTTC. Amino acid sequence: CASSQFSGQGGEQYF.

DNA of the CDR3: TGCGCCAGCAGCATGGTCGGCGGGAGGAAGAGCAATGAGCAGTTCTTC. Its translation: CASSMVGGRKSNEQFF. The chain uses TRBV5-1 and TRBJ2-1; 8 bases line up with TRBD2. The length of the CDR3 is 16 residues. The germline CDR1 and CDR2 sequences are SGHRS and YFSETQ. With V trimmed by 4 bases and J by 6 bases, 12 bases remained unmatched.